The subject of this entry is one T cell receptor beta chain. Sorting defined conventional CD4 T cells as CD4+CD127+. Profiling relied on immunoSEQ multiplex PCR, and the TCRdb table lists in-frame clones only, not all of them. The repertoire holds 20,000 to 25,000 clones, with almost 97% as singletons. This entry comes from a study of B cell selection in AIRE deficiency. Germline assignment: CDR1 SGHRS and CDR2 YFSETQ. The CDR3 extends over 14 amino acids. The V gene lost 4 bases and the J gene lost 5 bases, with 13 bases spanning the gap. Sample: conventional CD4+ T cells sorted from PBMCs. The sequence was collected from a human donor with AIRE deficiency. V usage is TRBV5-1 and J usage is TRBJ2-1, with unresolved D. Here the CDR3 reads CASSPVLGNNEQFF. CDR3 nucleotide sequence: TGCGCCAGCAGCCCTGTGCTGGGGAACAATGAGCAGTTCTTC.